Below, 9 T cell receptor beta chains from the same sample are listed, as sequenced in a study of blood T cells in healthy people across ages. The use of a sample-barcoded 5' primer and a J-beta primer mix characterized a second PCR of roughly 6 to 11 cycles. TCRdb passed the 5' RACE reads through MiXCR, listing each CDR3 protein once. The data hold some 1.7 million distinct CDR3 sequences, with 28% observed a single time. Sequencing was carried out using blood. The receptors derive from a young woman in good health.

This clonotype was observed a few times. V usage is TRBV5-5 and J usage is TRBJ2-4, with 7 bases fitting TRBD1. The J call may be wrong; the DNA end is better matched by TRBJ2-7. CDR1 is SGHKS, CDR2 YYEKEE, per germline (reference sequence). This CDR3 is built from 13 residues. CDR3 DNA sequence: TGTGCCAGCAGCCTTGTGACAGGGAACGAGCAGTACTTC. This sequence encodes CASSLVTGNEQYF.

The chain joins TRBV2 to TRBJ1-2; D not certain. Per the germline V gene, CDR1 is SNHLY and CDR2 is FYNNEI. This CDR3 is 12 amino acids long. Trimming cost V 7 bases and J 3 bases, with 9 bases left between them. The CDR3 sequence: CASNGVYYGYTF. The DNA of the CDR3 is TGTGCCAGCAACGGAGTTTACTATGGCTACACCTTC.

In its sample, this clonotype was seen a few times. The rearrangement links TRBV5-1 to TRBJ2-5; TRBD2 might be the D (6 bases). The CDR3 covers 15 residues. The V gene lost 1 base and the J gene lost 6 bases, with 16 bases spanning the gap. Germline values: CDR1 SGHRS, CDR2 YFSETQ. CDR3: CASSLLLGGMKTQYF. The CDR3 coding sequence is TGCGCCAGCAGCTTGCTGTTGGGAGGAATGAAGACCCAGTACTTC.

This clonotype was seen more than once but under ten times. J is TRBJ2-7 and V is TRBV5-1; D is unclear. Germline V gene sequence: CDR1 SGHRS, CDR2 YFSETQ. V was cut by 4 bases and J by 6 bases, with 23 bases left in between. CDR3 size: 16 residues. The DNA of the CDR3 is TGCGCCAGCAGCCGACGGTGGCTAGAGGAAACCTCCGAGCAGTACTTC. The encoded protein is CASSRRWLEETSEQYF.

Ten or more counts support this clonotype. The genes are TRBV12-3 or TRBV12-4 and TRBJ2-7, with D possibly being TRBD1 (6 bases). The CDR3 covers 13 residues. V was cut by 7 bases and J by 0 bases, with 10 bases left in between. DNA for the CDR3: TGTGCCAGCACATCGGACAGCTCCTACGAGCAGTACTTC. Its translation is CASTSDSSYEQYF.

This clonotype has ten or more counts. The genes are TRBV20-1 and TRBJ2-5; the D call may be TRBD1 or TRBD2 (5 bases each). Per the germline V gene, CDR1 is DFQATT and CDR2 is SNEGSKA (reference sequence). Trimming shortened V by 3 bases and J by 5 bases, and 16 bases separated the two germline ends. The CDR3 runs 14 residues. Here the CDR3 reads CSASRGPSGETQYF. DNA for the CDR3: TGCAGTGCTAGTAGGGGACCTTCGGGGGAGACCCAGTACTTC.

This clonotype was seen only a few times. This sequence joins TRBV7-3 and TRBJ2-2; possibly TRBD2 for D (6 bases). Trimming shortened V by 2 bases and J by 5 bases, and 15 bases separated the two germline ends. In germline, CDR1 is SGHTA, CDR2 FQGTGA. The CDR3 totals 16 residues. Written as DNA, the CDR3 is TGTGCCAGCAGCTTACTGCCCGGCGGAGGGACCGGGGAGCTGTTTTTT. It translates to CASSLLPGGGTGELFF.

The V gene is TRBV7-3, the J gene TRBJ2-2, with D unresolved. The CDR3 has 13 amino acids. V was pared by 1 base and J by 6 bases, with 6 bases between. The germline CDR1 and CDR2 sequences are SGHTA and FQGTGA. This CDR3 reads CASSLNDPGELFF. In nucleotides, the CDR3 is TGTGCCAGCAGCTTAAATGACCCCGGGGAGCTGTTTTTT.

This clonotype has more than one count but fewer than ten. The rearrangement links TRBV7-9 to TRBJ1-2, with TRBD1 identical over 9 bases. CDR1 SEHNR and CDR2 FQNEAQ come from the germline V gene (reference sequence). The CDR3 contains 18 residues. The V and J ends lost 5 bases and 1 base, in that order; junction bases with no gene match: 14. CDR3 residues: CASSPGRTGENFNYGYTF. The DNA for the CDR3 is TGTGCCAGCAGCCCCGGCCGGACAGGGGAGAATTTTAACTATGGCTACACCTTC. The variable domain in full, with the rest retrieved from reference TRBV7-9 and TRBJ1-2, is DTGVSQNPRHKITKRGQNVTFRCDPISEHNRLYWYRQTLGQGPEFLTYFQNEAQLEKSRLLSDRFSAERPKGSFSTLEIQRTEQGDSAMYLCASSPGRTGENFNYGYTFGSGTRLTVV.